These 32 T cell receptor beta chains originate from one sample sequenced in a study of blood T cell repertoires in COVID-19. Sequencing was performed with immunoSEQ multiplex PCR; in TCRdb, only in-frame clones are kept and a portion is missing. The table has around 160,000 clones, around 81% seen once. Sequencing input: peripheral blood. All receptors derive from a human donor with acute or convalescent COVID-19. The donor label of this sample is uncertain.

The DNA for the CDR3 is TGTGCCAGTCGCTGGGACAGGGGAGTGGCTGAAGCTTTCTTT. This gives the protein CASRWDRGVAEAFF. The chain combines TRBV19 with TRBJ1-1, with 10 bases identical to TRBD1. The V segment lost 8 bases and the J segment 6 bases; nucleotides outside the gene matches: 9. The CDR3 is made up of 14 amino acids. Per the germline V gene, CDR1 is LNHDA and CDR2 is SQIVND (reference sequence).

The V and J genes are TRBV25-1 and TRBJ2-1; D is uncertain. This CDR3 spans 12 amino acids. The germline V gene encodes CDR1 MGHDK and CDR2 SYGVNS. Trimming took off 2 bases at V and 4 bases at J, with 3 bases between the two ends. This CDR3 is CASSERYNEQFF. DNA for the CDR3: TGTGCCAGCAGTGAACGGTACAATGAGCAGTTCTTC.

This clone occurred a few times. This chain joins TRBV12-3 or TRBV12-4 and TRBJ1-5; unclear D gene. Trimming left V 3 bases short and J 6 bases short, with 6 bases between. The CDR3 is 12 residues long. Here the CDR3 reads CASSFSGQPQHF. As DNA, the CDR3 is TGTGCCAGCAGTTTTTCCGGTCAGCCCCAGCATTTT.

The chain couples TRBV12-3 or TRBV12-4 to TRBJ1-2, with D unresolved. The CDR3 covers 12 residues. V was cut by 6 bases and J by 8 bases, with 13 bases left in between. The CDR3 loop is CASRLGLKGYTF. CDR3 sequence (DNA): TGTGCCAGCAGACTCGGTCTAAAGGGCTACACCTTC.

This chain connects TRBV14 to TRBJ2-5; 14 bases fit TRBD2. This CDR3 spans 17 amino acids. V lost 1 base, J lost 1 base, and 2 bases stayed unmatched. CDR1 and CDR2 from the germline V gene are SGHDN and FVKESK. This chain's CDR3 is CASSQVGTSGGQETQYF. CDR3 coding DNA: TGTGCCAGCAGCCAAGTAGGGACTAGCGGGGGCCAAGAGACCCAGTACTTC.

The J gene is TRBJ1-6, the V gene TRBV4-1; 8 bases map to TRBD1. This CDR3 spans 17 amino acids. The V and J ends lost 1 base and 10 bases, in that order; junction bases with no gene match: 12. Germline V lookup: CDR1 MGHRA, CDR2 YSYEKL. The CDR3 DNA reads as TGCGCCAGCAGCCAAGCCCCCGTGGACAGGGTAGGATCACCCCTCCACTTT. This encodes CASSQAPVDRVGSPLHF.

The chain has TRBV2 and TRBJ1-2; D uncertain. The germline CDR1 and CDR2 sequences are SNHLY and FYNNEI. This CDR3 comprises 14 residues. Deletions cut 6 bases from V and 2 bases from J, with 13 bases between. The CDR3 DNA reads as TGTGCCAGCAGGATCATAAGCCCCAACTATGGCTACACCTTC. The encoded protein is CASRIISPNYGYTF. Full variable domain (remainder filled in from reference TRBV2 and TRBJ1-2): EPEVTQTPSHQVTQMGQEVILRCVPISNHLYFYWYRQILGQKVEFLVSFYNNEISEKSEIFDDQFSVERPDGSNFTLKIRSTKLEDSAMYFCASRIISPNYGYTFGSGTRLTVV.

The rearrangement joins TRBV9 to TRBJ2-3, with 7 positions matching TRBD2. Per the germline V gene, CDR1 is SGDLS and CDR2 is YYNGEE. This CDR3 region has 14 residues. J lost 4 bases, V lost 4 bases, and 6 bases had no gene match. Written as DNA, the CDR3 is TGTGCCAGCAGCATTCGGGACTACTCAGATACGCAGTATTTT. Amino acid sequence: CASSIRDYSDTQYF.

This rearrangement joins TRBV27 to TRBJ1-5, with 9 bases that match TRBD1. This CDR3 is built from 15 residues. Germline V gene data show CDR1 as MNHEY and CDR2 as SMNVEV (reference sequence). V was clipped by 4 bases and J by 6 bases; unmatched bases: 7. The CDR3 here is CASSSRDRVSQPQHF. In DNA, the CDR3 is TGTGCCAGCAGTTCCCGGGACAGGGTCAGTCAGCCCCAGCATTTT.

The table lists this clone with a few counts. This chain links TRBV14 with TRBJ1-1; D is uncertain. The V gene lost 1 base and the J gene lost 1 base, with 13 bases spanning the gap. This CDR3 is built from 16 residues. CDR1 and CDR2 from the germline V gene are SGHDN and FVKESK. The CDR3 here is CASSQVIWAGNTEAFF. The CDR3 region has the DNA TGTGCCAGCAGCCAAGTAATATGGGCAGGGAACACTGAAGCTTTCTTT. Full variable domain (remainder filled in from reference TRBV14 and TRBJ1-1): EAGVTQFPSHSVIEKGQTVTLRCDPISGHDNLYWYRRVMGKEIKFLLHFVKESKQDESGMPNNRFLAERTGGTYSTLKVQPAELEDSGVYFCASSQVIWAGNTEAFFGQGTRLTVV.

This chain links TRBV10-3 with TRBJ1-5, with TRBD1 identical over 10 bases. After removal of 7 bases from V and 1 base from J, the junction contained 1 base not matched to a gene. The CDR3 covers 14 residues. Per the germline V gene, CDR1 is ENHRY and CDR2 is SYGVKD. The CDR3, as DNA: TGTGCCATCAAGGGACAGGGGAGCAATCAGCCCCAGCATTTT. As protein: CAIKGQGSNQPQHF.

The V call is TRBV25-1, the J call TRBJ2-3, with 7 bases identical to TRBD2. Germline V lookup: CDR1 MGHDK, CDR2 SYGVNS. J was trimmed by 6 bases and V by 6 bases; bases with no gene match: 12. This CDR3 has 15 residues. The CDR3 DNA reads TGTGCCAGCAGCCCGTGGGGCGGGGGTCCTGATACGCAGTATTTT. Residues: CASSPWGGGPDTQYF.

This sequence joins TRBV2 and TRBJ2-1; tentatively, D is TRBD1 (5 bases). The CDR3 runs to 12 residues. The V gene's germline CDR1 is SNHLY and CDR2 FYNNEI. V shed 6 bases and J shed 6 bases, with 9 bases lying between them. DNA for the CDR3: TGTGCCAGCAGCGCTGACAGCAATGAGCAGTTCTTC. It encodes CASSADSNEQFF.

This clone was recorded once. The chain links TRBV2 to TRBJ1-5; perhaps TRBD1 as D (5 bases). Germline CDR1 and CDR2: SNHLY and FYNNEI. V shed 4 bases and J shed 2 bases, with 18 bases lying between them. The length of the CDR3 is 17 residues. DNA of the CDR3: TGTGCCAGCAGTGGCCCCGGGGGGACCCTTGGCAATCAGCCCCAGCATTTT. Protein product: CASSGPGGTLGNQPQHF.

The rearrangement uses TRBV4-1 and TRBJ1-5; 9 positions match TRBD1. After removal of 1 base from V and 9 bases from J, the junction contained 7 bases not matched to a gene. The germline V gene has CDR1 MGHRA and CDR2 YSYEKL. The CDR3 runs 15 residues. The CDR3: CASSQVDDRGTPQHF. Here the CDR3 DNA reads TGCGCCAGCAGCCAAGTCGACGACAGGGGGACGCCCCAGCATTTT.

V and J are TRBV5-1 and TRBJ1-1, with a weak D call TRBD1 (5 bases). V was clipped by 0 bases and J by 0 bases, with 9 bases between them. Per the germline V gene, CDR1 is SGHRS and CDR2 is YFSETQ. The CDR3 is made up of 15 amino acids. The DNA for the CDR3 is TGCGCCAGCAGCTTGGAGGCGGACATGAACACTGAAGCTTTCTTT. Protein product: CASSLEADMNTEAFF. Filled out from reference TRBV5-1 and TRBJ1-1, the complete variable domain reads KAGVTQTPRYLIKTRGQQVTLSCSPISGHRSVSWYQQTPGQGLQFLFEYFSETQRNKGNFPGRFSGRQFSNSRSEMNVSTLELGDSALYLCASSLEADMNTEAFFGQGTRLTVV.

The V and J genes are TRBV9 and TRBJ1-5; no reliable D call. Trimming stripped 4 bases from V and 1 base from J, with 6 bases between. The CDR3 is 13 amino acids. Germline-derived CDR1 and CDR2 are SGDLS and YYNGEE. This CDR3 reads CASSPGSNQPQHF. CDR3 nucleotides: TGTGCCAGCAGCCCAGGAAGCAATCAGCCCCAGCATTTT. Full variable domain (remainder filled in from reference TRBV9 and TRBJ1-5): DSGVTQTPKHLITATGQRVTLRCSPRSGDLSVYWYQQSLDQGLQFLIQYYNGEERAKGNILERFSAQQFPDLHSELNLSSLELGDSALYFCASSPGSNQPQHFGDGTRLSIL.

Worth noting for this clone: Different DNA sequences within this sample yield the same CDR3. CDR3 protein: CASSPDSSSYNEQFF. The CDR3 region has the DNA TGTGCCAGCAGCCCGGACTCCAGCTCCTACAATGAGCAGTTCTTC. The chain links TRBV6-5 to TRBJ2-1; the D gene is possibly TRBD2 (5 bases). Germline CDR1 is MNHEY and CDR2 is SVGAGI. This CDR3 has 15 residues. Trimming cost V 6 bases and J 0 bases, with 12 bases left between them.

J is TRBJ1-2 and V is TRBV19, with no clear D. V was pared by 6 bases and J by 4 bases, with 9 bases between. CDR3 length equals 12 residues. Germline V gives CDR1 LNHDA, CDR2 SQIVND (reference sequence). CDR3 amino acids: CASSSTAYGYTF. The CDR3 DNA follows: TGTGCCAGTAGCTCCACAGCCTATGGCTACACCTTC.

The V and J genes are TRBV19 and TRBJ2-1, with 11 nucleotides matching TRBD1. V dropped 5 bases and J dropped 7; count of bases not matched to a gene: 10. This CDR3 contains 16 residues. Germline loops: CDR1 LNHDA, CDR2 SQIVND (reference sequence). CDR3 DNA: TGTGCCAGTAGTCCTCCCTGGGACAGGGGGAATAATGAGCAGTTCTTC. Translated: CASSPPWDRGNNEQFF.

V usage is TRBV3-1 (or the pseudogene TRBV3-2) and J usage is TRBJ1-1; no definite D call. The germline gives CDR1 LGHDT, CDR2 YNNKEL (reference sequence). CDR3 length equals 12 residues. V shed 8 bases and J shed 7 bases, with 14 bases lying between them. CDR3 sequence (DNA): TGTGCCAGCCGGGAGAGCGGCGGTGAAGCTTTCTTT. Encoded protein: CASRESGGEAFF.

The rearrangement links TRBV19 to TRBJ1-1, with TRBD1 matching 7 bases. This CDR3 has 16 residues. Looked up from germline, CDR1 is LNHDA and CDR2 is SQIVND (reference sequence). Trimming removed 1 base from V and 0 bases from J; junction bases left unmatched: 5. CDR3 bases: TGTGCCAGTAGTATAGGGGACAGCCTTTTGAACACTGAAGCTTTCTTT. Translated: CASSIGDSLLNTEAFF.

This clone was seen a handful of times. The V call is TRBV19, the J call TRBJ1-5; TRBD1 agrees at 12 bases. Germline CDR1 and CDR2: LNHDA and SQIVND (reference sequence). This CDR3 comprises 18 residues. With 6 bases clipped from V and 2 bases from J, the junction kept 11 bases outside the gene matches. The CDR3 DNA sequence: TGTGCCAGTAGACCCGGGACAGGGGGCGATTGGGGCAATCAGCCCCAGCATTTT. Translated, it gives CASRPGTGGDWGNQPQHF.

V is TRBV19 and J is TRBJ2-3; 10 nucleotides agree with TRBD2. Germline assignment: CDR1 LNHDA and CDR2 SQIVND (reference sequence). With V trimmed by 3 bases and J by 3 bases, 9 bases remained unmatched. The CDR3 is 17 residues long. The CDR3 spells CASSIRRASGGTDTQYF. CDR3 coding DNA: TGTGCCAGTAGTATTCGACGGGCTAGCGGGGGAACAGATACGCAGTATTTT.

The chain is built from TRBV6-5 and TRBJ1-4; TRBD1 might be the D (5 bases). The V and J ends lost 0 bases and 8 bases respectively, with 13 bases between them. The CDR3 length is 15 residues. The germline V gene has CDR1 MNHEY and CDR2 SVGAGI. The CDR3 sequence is CASSYSPGGWEKLFF. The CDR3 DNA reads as TGTGCCAGCAGTTACTCCCCGGGGGGATGGGAAAAACTGTTTTTT.

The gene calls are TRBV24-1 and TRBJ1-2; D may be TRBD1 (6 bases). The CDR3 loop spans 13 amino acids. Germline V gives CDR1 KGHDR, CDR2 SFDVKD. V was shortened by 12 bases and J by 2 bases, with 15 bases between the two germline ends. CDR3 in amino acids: CAVNRVANYGYTF. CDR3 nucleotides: TGTGCCGTCAACAGGGTTGCGAACTATGGCTACACCTTC.

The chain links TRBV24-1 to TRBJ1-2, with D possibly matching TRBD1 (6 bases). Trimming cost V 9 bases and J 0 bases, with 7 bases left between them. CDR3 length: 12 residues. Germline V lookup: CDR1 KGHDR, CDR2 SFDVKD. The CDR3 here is CATGDTNYGYTF. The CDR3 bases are TGTGCCACCGGGGACACTAACTATGGCTACACCTTC.

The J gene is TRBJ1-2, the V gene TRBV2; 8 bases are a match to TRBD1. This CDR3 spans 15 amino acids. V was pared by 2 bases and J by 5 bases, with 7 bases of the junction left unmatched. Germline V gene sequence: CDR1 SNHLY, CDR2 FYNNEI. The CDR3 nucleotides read TGTGCCAGCAGTGAATGGACAGGGACACATTATGGCTACACCTTC. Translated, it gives CASSEWTGTHYGYTF.

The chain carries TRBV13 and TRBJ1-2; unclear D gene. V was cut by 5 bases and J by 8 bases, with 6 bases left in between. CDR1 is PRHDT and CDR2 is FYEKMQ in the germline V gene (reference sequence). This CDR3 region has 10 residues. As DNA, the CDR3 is TGTGCCAGCAGCCCAACAGGCTACACCTTC. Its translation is CASSPTGYTF.

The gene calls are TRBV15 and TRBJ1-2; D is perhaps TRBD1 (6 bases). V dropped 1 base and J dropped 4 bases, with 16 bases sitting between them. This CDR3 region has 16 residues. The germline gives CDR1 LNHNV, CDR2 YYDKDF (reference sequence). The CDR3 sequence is CATSRGGGGAGYGYTF. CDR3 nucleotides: TGTGCCACCAGCAGAGGTGGGGGGGGCGCGGGCTATGGCTACACCTTC. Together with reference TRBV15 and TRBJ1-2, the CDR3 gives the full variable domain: DAMVIQNPRYQVTQFGKPVTLSCSQTLNHNVMYWYQQKSSQAPKLLFHYYDKDFNNEADTPDNFQSRRPNTSFCFLDIRSPGLGDTAMYLCATSRGGGGAGYGYTFGSGTRLTVV.

The CDR3 region is CASSPRPGGNTIYF. CDR3 DNA: TGCGCCAGCAGCCCCCGCCCGGGTGGAAACACCATATATTTT. This chain joins TRBV5-1 and TRBJ1-3; D not resolved. Germline V gene sequence: CDR1 SGHRS, CDR2 YFSETQ. This CDR3 is 14 amino acids long. V shed 4 bases and J shed 3 bases, with 11 bases lying between them.

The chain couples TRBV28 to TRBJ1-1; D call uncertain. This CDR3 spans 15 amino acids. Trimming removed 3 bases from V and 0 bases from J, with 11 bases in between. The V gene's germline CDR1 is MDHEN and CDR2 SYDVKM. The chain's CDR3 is CASSFPRTVNTEAFF. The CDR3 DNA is TGTGCCAGCAGTTTTCCCCGGACTGTGAACACTGAAGCTTTCTTT.